Listed here are 20 T cell receptor beta chains from one sample, sequenced in a study of metastatic and nonmetastatic thyroid tumors (dated by TCRdb to the early 2020s). The library was prepared using PCR. Instrument used: Illumina HiSeq 4000. The raw public data were reprocessed by TCRdb itself: fastp quality trimming at Q25, MiXCR clonotype calling, in-frame beta chains only. This sample gives fewer than 45,000 clones in total; about 14% of them show up just once. The ten largest clones take up more than 8% of the sample. No treatment had been received by any patient before thyroid surgery. The sample consisted of blood. These receptors all stem from a female donor with papillary thyroid cancer or a benign thyroid nodule (not recorded which). Some clones in this sample may be carry-over from other donors' samples.

This clone was counted at least ten times. The rearrangement joins TRBV5-1 to TRBJ2-2; TRBD2 aligns across 14 bases. Germline CDR1 is SGHRS and CDR2 is YFSETQ. This CDR3 comprises 18 residues. Trimming took 5 bases from V and 3 from J; bases not matched to a gene: 9. CDR3 in DNA: TGCGCCAGCAGGGCCGGGACTAGCGGGAGATGGGACACCGGGGAGCTGTTTTTT. It translates to CASRAGTSGRWDTGELFF.

This clone showed up many times. V and J are TRBV27 and TRBJ1-2; TRBD1 is a possible D gene (5 bases). The germline V and J ends were trimmed by 6 bases and 6 bases, with 17 bases remaining between them. Germline CDR1 reads MNHEY; CDR2 reads SMNVEV (reference sequence). This CDR3 region has 14 residues. This CDR3 reads CASRPLRQGDGYTF. CDR3 coding DNA: TGTGCCAGCAGACCCCTGAGGCAGGGCGATGGCTACACCTTC.

In this sample, this clone turned up a few times. Sequence at one end of the junction differs from germline and may be a read error. V usage is TRBV6-2 or TRBV6-3 and J usage is TRBJ2-7; D is ambiguous. The CDR3 sequence is 14 residues long. CDR1 MNHEY and CDR2 SVGEGT come from the germline V gene. CDR3 region: CAGSYSLAINEQYF. In DNA, the CDR3 is TGTGCCGGCAGTTACTCGTTGGCTATCAACGAGCAGTACTTC.

In its sample, this clone was seen many times. The chain recombines TRBV5-1 with TRBJ2-7, with D possibly TRBD1 on 5 matching bases. Per the germline V gene, CDR1 is SGHRS and CDR2 is YFSETQ. The germline V and J ends were trimmed by 4 bases and 0 bases, with 11 bases remaining between them. CDR3 size: 14 residues. The CDR3 loop is CASSPGTGSYEQYF. Here the CDR3 DNA reads TGCGCCAGCAGCCCTGGCACAGGCTCCTACGAGCAGTACTTC.

The CDR3 nucleotides are TGTGCCAGCACAGGGGGAGACTATGGCTACACCTTC. As protein: CASTGGDYGYTF. This chain links TRBV6-1 with TRBJ1-2; 7 bases fit TRBD1. CDR3 length: 12 residues. V lost 7 bases to trimming and J lost 3 bases; unmatched junction nucleotides: 2. Germline loops: CDR1 MNHNS, CDR2 SASEGT.

The table lists this clone with a few counts. The chain links TRBV14 to TRBJ2-4; TRBD2 matches at 7 bases. The CDR3 spans 14 residues. V shed 4 bases and J 7 bases; nucleotides not matched to a gene: 7. Germline CDR1 and CDR2: SGHDN and FVKESK. The CDR3 DNA reads as TGTGCCAGCAGCCCGTACGGGGGGATTAACATTCAGTACTTC. Residues: CASSPYGGINIQYF.

J is TRBJ2-1 and V is TRBV12-3 or TRBV12-4; D remains ambiguous. The V and J ends lost 7 bases and 8 bases respectively, with 12 bases between them. CDR3 length equals 12 residues. The CDR3 DNA follows: TGTGCCAGCACCCTAAGCAGTCATGAGCAGTTCTTC. Its protein product is CASTLSSHEQFF.

This clone was seen ten or more times. J is TRBJ2-3 and V is TRBV11-2, with 8 bases that match TRBD2. The CDR3 is made up of 14 amino acids. Germline-derived CDR1 and CDR2 are SGHAT and FQNNGV. V shed 4 bases and J 1 base; nucleotides not matched to a gene: 1. For the CDR3, the DNA is TGTGCCAGCAGCTCGACTAGCGGCACAGATACGCAGTATTTT. Its protein is CASSSTSGTDTQYF.

This clone was detected ten times or more. This chain connects TRBV5-1 to TRBJ2-1, with TRBD2 matching over 7 bases. V lost 2 bases to trimming and J lost 9 bases; unmatched junction nucleotides: 17. CDR3 length: 17 residues. Germline V lookup: CDR1 SGHRS, CDR2 YFSETQ. CDR3 sequence: CASSLESNVAASGEQFF. The CDR3 coding sequence is TGCGCCAGCAGCTTAGAGTCGAATGTGGCGGCTAGCGGTGAGCAGTTCTTC.

This clone was counted ten times or more. The genes are TRBV27 and TRBJ2-7, with TRBD2 matching over 14 bases. The trim removed 3 bases at V and 9 bases at J, leaving 7 bases unmatched. Looked up from germline, CDR1 is MNHEY and CDR2 is SMNVEV (reference sequence). The length of the CDR3 is 15 residues. The CDR3, as DNA: TGTGCCAGCAGTTTGGGACTAGCGGGAGTATTCGGGCAGTACTTC. This translates into CASSLGLAGVFGQYF.

This clone was seen many times. This rearrangement joins TRBV6-1 to TRBJ2-3, with D tentatively TRBD2 (5 bases). CDR3 length equals 14 residues. The germline V and J ends were trimmed by 3 bases and 1 base, with 8 bases remaining between them. Germline CDR1 reads MNHNS; CDR2 reads SASEGT. This chain's CDR3 is CASSEEEGTDTQYF. The CDR3 DNA reads TGTGCCAGCAGTGAGGAGGAGGGCACAGATACGCAGTATTTT.

The genes are TRBV7-3 and TRBJ2-2; TRBD2 matches 7 bases. Unmatched junction bases numbered 15, after V lost 5 bases and J lost 3 bases. Germline V CDR1 and CDR2: SGHTA, FQGTGA. The CDR3 has 18 amino acids. CDR3 sequence reads: CASSLRDFAGVDTGELFF. The CDR3 DNA reads TGTGCCAGCAGCCTCCGGGATTTCGCGGGAGTTGACACCGGGGAGCTGTTTTTT.

This clone has a handful of counts. In nucleotides, the CDR3 is TGTGCCAGCAGGACCGGGACAGGGGAGCTGTTTTTT. Translated, it gives CASRTGTGELFF. This sequence joins TRBV6-1 and TRBJ2-2; perhaps TRBD1 as D (6 bases). This CDR3 contains 12 residues. V gave up 6 bases and J gave up 8 bases, with 10 bases separating them. Looked up from germline, CDR1 is MNHNS and CDR2 is SASEGT.

This clone came up many times. The genes are TRBV12-3 or TRBV12-4 and TRBJ1-4, with D perhaps matching TRBD1 (5 bases). This CDR3 region has 15 residues. With 3 bases removed from V and 8 bases from J, the gap between germline ends came to 16 bases. The CDR3, as DNA: TGTGCCAGCAGTTTTGAAAGGGTTAGGGACGAAAAACTGTTTTTT. It yields the protein CASSFERVRDEKLFF.

This clone was counted ten times or more. This chain joins TRBV29-1 and TRBJ2-1; D ambiguous. The V gene lost 6 bases and the J gene lost 5 bases, with 11 bases spanning the gap. The CDR3 length is 12 residues. Looked up from germline, CDR1 is SQVTM and CDR2 is ANQGSEA. CDR3 DNA: TGCAGCGTGCCTCCCACCGACAATGAGCAGTTCTTC. This translates into CSVPPTDNEQFF.

This clone has at least ten counts. The chain uses TRBV7-3 and TRBJ2-1; D is unclear. Germline V gives CDR1 SGHTA, CDR2 FQGTGA. Trimming stripped 1 base from V and 4 bases from J, with 2 bases between. This CDR3 has 12 residues. The chain's CDR3 is CASSLRYNEQFF. The CDR3 bases are TGTGCCAGCAGCTTAAGGTACAATGAGCAGTTCTTC.

This clone has a count of ten or more. The rearrangement joins TRBV28 to TRBJ2-7, with D unclear. Germline V lookup: CDR1 MDHEN, CDR2 SYDVKM. There are 10 residues in the CDR3. The V gene lost 8 bases and the J gene lost 4 bases, with 6 bases spanning the gap. The CDR3 loop is CASAAYEQYF. CDR3 DNA: TGTGCCAGCGCCGCGTACGAGCAGTACTTC.

This clone was seen at least ten times. The chain carries TRBV20-1 and TRBJ2-3; D unclear. The V and J ends lost 3 bases and 2 bases respectively, with 12 bases between them. The CDR3 length is 14 residues. In germline, CDR1 is DFQATT, CDR2 SNEGSKA (reference sequence). The CDR3 sequence: CSASRGAVTDTQYF. CDR3 DNA sequence: TGCAGTGCTAGTCGCGGAGCCGTCACAGATACGCAGTATTTT.

This clone has ten or more counts. This chain joins TRBV27 and TRBJ1-1; D gene ambiguous. This CDR3 region has 12 residues. In germline, CDR1 is MNHEY, CDR2 SMNVEV (reference sequence). V dropped 5 bases and J dropped 4 bases, with 8 bases sitting between them. The CDR3 DNA follows: TGTGCCAGCAGTCACGCCACCACTGAAGCTTTCTTT. Protein product: CASSHATTEAFF.

This clone was recorded many times. Given a much more abundant clone one base away, this may be a read error. Distinct nucleotide sequences in the sample also encode this CDR3. DNA of the CDR3: TGTGCCAGCAGCTTCCGCGGTGAGCTCTACGAGCAATACTTC. Its translation: CASSFRGELYEQYF. This rearrangement joins TRBV7-8 to TRBJ2-7; D uncertain. This CDR3 is 14 amino acids long. CDR1 and CDR2 (germline): SGHVS, FQNEAQ.